The 12 T cell receptor beta chains in this list originate from one sample, sequenced in a study of OX40 agonist ivuxolimab in advanced cancers. Repertoires were generated with immunoSEQ multiplex PCR, while TCRdb's copy carries only in-frame clones and drops some. Of more than 55,000 clones detected, roughly 86% appear once; the ten largest clones hold approximately 4%. This material consisted of CD4+ or CD8+ T cells sorted from blood, taken in a trial of the OX40 agonist ivuxolimab. These receptors were collected from an adult with an advanced solid tumor such as melanoma, head and neck, liver or kidney cancer.

The rearrangement joins TRBV19 to TRBJ2-6, with TRBD1 matching over 7 bases. This CDR3 contains 17 residues. CDR1 and CDR2 from the germline V gene are LNHDA and SQIVND (reference sequence). Unmatched junction bases numbered 13, after V lost 10 bases and J lost 1 base. In nucleotides, the CDR3 is TGTGCCACCACCCGGACAGGTTACGAATCTGGGGCCAACGTCCTGACTTTC. It translates to CATTRTGYESGANVLTF.

The CDR3 sequence: CASRRAGQTLPNEQFF. CDR3 DNA: TGTGCCAGCAGACGTGCCGGACAGACTCTACCTAATGAGCAGTTCTTC. V usage is TRBV28 and J usage is TRBJ2-1; a weak D match, TRBD1 (6 bases). Per the germline V gene, CDR1 is MDHEN and CDR2 is SYDVKM. Deletions cut 6 bases from V and 7 bases from J, with 22 bases between. This CDR3 is built from 16 residues.

This clone was detected a few times. This chain uses TRBV18 with TRBJ1-1; a weak D match, TRBD1 (5 bases). This CDR3 contains 16 residues. Germline CDR1 and CDR2: KGHSH and LQKENI. V lost 3 bases and J 7 bases, leaving 21 bases between the germline ends. The chain's CDR3 is CASSPASPENGGEAFF. The DNA for the CDR3 is TGTGCCAGCTCACCGGCCAGCCCCGAAAACGGGGGTGAAGCTTTCTTT. The full variable domain, rest sourced from reference TRBV18 and TRBJ1-1, is NAGVMQNPRHLVRRRGQEARLRCSPMKGHSHVYWYRQLPEEGLKFMVYLQKENIIDESGMPKERFSAEFPKEGPSILRIQQVVRGDSAAYFCASSPASPENGGEAFFGQGTRLTVV.

The chain has TRBV18 and TRBJ1-5, with D unclear. The CDR3 has 12 amino acids. Per the germline V gene, CDR1 is KGHSH and CDR2 is LQKENI. Between the trimmed V and J ends, which lost 3 bases and 5 bases, there was a span of 5 bases. This CDR3 reads CASSPEHQPQHF. For the CDR3, the DNA is TGTGCCAGCTCACCCGAACATCAGCCCCAGCATTTT.

The chain has TRBV19 and TRBJ1-1; D not resolved. The CDR3 has 13 residues. The V gene lost 7 bases and the J gene lost 8 bases, with 17 bases spanning the gap. Germline V gives CDR1 LNHDA, CDR2 SQIVND (reference sequence). DNA for the CDR3: TGTGCCAGTAACCCTTCCCCGGGTAGGGAAGCTTTCTTT. This encodes CASNPSPGREAFF.

V and J are TRBV6-4 and TRBJ1-5, with D possibly matching TRBD1 (5 bases). This CDR3 comprises 15 residues. V was trimmed by 0 bases and J by 2 bases, leaving 8 bases between them. Germline V gives CDR1 MRHNA, CDR2 SNTAGT. Written as DNA, the CDR3 is TGTGCCAGCAGTGACTCGTCGGGGGGCAATCAGCCCCAGCATTTT. This sequence encodes CASSDSSGGNQPQHF.

The chain joins TRBV28 to TRBJ1-6; D is undetermined. V lost 5 bases and J lost 6, with 14 bases in between. From germline, CDR1 is MDHEN and CDR2 SYDVKM. This CDR3 is built from 15 residues. The CDR3 nucleotides read TGTGCCAGCAGTCTGGCTTTCGGGGTTAATTCACCCCTCCACTTT. This sequence encodes CASSLAFGVNSPLHF.

CDR3 residues: CASSLHGQGETQYF. The DNA of the CDR3 is TGTGCCAGCAGCTTGCATGGGCAGGGGGAGACCCAGTACTTC. The gene calls are TRBV5-4 and TRBJ2-5; D perhaps matches TRBD1 (6 bases). Trimming took off 1 base at V and 5 bases at J, with 12 bases between the two ends. There are 14 residues in the CDR3. CDR1 and CDR2 (germline): SGHNT, YYREEE (reference sequence).

The V and J genes are TRBV7-3 and TRBJ2-5, with 7 nucleotides matching TRBD2. Germline V lookup: CDR1 SGHTA, CDR2 FQGTGA. The J segment lost 1 base and the V segment lost 2 bases, leaving 7 bases of the junction unmatched. The CDR3 spans 16 residues. CDR3 loop: CASSLGRGGSQETQYF. CDR3 sequence (DNA): TGTGCCAGCAGCTTAGGGAGGGGTGGCAGCCAAGAGACCCAGTACTTC.

This clone was counted only a few times. This chain links TRBV9 with TRBJ1-2; D gene unclear. The CDR3 sequence is 12 residues long. The germline V gene encodes CDR1 SGDLS and CDR2 YYNGEE. V was cut by 0 bases and J by 3 bases, with 3 bases left in between. The CDR3 reads CASSVEDYGYTF. The CDR3 nucleotides read TGTGCCAGCAGCGTAGAGGACTATGGCTACACCTTC.

This clone was counted only a few times. The J gene is TRBJ2-7, the V gene TRBV7-2; D is ambiguous. With 3 bases removed from V and 5 bases from J, the gap between germline ends came to 14 bases. The germline gives CDR1 SGHTA, CDR2 FQGNSA. This CDR3 comprises 14 residues. The CDR3 DNA reads TGTGCCAGCAGCTTTTCTTGGGGAAAGAACGAGCAGTACTTC. This gives the protein CASSFSWGKNEQYF.

The gene calls are TRBV12-5 and TRBJ1-5; D is uncertain. Per germline, CDR1 LGHNT and CDR2 FRNRAP. Trimming stripped 7 bases from V and 0 bases from J, with 7 bases between. CDR3 length: 13 amino acids. CDR3 sequence (DNA): TGTGCTAGTGTCTCCTATAGCAATCAGCCCCAGCATTTT. Protein: CASVSYSNQPQHF. The variable domain in full, with the rest retrieved from reference TRBV12-5 and TRBJ1-5, is DARVTQTPRHKVTEMGQEVTMRCQPILGHNTVFWYRQTMMQGLELLAYFRNRAPLDDSGMPKDRFSAEMPDATLATLKIQPSEPRDSAVYFCASVSYSNQPQHFGDGTRLSIL.